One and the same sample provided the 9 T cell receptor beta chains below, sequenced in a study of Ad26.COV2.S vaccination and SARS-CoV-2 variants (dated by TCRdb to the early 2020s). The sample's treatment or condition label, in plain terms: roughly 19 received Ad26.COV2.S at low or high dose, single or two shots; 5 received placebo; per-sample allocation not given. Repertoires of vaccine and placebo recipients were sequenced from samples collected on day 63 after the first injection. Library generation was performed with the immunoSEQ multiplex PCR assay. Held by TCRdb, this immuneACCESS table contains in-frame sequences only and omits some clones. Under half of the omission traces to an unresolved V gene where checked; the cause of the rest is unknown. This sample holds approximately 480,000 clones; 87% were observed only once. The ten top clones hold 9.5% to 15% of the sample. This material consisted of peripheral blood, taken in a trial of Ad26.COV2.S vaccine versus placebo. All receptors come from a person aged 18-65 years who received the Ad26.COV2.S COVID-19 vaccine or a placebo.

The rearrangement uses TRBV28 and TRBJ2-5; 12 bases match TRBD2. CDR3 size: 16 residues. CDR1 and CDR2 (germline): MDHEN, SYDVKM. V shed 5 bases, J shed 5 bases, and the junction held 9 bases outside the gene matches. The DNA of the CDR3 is TGTGCCAGCAGTCCCACGCTAGCGGGAGGGGGTGAGACCCAGTACTTC. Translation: CASSPTLAGGGETQYF.

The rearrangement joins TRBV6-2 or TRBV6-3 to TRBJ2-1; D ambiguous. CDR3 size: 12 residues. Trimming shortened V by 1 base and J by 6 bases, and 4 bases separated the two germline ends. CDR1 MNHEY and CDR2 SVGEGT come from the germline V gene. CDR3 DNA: TGTGCCAGCAGTTACTACGTCAATGAGCAGTTCTTC. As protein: CASSYYVNEQFF.

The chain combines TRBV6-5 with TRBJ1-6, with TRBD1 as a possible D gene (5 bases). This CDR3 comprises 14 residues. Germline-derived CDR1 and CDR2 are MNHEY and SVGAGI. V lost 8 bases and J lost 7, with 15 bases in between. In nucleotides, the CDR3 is TGTGCCAGCGGGACCCGGGCCCTAAATTCACCCCTCCACTTT. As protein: CASGTRALNSPLHF.

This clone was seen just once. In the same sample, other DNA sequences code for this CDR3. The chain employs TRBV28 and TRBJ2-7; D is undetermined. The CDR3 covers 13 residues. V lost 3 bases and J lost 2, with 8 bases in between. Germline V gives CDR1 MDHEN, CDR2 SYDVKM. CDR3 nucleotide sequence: TGTGCCAGCAGTTTGGTCGGAGCCTACGAGCAGTACTTC. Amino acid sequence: CASSLVGAYEQYF.

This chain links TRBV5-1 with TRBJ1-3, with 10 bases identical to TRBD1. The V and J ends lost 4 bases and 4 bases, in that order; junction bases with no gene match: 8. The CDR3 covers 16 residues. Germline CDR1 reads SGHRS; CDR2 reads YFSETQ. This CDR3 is CASSPRQGALGNTIYF. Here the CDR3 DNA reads TGCGCCAGCAGCCCACGACAGGGGGCACTCGGAAACACCATATATTTT.

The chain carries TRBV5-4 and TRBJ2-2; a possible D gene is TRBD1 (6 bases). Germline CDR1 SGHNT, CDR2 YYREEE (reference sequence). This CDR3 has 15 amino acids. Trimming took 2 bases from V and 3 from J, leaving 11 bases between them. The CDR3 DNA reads TGTGCCAGCAGCTTATTCGGACAGCACACCGGGGAGCTGTTTTTT. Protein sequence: CASSLFGQHTGELFF.

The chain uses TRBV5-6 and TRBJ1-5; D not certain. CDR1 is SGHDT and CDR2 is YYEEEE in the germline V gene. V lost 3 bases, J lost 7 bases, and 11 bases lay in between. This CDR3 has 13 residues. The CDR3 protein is CASSSALRQPQHF. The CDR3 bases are TGTGCCAGCAGCTCGGCCCTCCGGCAGCCCCAGCATTTT.

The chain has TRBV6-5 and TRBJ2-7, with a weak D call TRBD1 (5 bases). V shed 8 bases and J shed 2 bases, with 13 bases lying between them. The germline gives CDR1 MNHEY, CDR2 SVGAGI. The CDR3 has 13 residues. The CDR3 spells CASEGAGTYEQYF. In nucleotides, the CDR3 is TGTGCCAGCGAAGGGGCAGGGACCTACGAGCAGTACTTC.

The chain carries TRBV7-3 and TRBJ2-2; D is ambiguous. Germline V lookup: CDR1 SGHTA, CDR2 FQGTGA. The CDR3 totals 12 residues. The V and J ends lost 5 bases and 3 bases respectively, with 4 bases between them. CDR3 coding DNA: TGTGCCAGCAGCACTTACACCGGGGAGCTGTTTTTT. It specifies CASSTYTGELFF.